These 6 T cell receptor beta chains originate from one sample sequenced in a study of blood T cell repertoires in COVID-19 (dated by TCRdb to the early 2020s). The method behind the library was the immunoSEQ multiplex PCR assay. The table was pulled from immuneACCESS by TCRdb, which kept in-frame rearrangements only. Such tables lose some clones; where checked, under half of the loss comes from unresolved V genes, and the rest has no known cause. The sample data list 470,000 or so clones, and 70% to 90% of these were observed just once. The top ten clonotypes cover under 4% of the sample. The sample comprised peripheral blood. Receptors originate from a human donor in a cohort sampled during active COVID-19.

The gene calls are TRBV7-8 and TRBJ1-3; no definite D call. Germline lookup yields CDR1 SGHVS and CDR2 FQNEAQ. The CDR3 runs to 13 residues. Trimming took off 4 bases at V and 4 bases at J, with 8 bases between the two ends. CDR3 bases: TGTGCCAGCAGCTCCGGGTGGGGAAACACCATATATTTT. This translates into CASSSGWGNTIYF.

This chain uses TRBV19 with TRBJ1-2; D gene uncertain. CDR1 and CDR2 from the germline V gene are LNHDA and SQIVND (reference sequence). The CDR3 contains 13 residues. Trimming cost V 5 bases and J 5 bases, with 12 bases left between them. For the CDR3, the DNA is TGTGCCAGTAGTCCAGAATTTAATTATGGCTACACCTTC. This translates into CASSPEFNYGYTF.

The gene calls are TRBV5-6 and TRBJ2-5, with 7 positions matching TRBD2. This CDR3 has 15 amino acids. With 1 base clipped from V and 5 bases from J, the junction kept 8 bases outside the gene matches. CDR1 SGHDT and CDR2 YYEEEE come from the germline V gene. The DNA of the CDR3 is TGTGCCAGCAGCTTGTTGTTCGGGGGGTACGAGACCCAGTACTTC. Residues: CASSLLFGGYETQYF.

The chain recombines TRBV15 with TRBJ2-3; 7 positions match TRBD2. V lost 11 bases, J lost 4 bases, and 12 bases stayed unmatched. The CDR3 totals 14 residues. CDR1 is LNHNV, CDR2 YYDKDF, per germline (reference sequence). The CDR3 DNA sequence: TGTGCCGCGGGGGATACTAGCGAATCAGATACGCAGTATTTT. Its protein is CAAGDTSESDTQYF.

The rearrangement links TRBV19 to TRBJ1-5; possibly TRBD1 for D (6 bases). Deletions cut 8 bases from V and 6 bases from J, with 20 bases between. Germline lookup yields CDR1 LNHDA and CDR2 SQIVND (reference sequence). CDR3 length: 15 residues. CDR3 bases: TGTGCCAGTTCCAGGTCACAGGGCGGTTTTCAGCCCCAGCATTTT. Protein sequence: CASSRSQGGFQPQHF.

CDR3 DNA: TGTGCCAGCAGCTTAAGGAGGGCCTCTGGGGCCAACGTCCTGACTTTC. Amino acid sequence: CASSLRRASGANVLTF. The chain uses TRBV5-8 and TRBJ2-6, with TRBD2 as a possible D gene (6 bases). Germline CDR1 reads SGHTS; CDR2 reads YDEGEE. The CDR3 spans 16 residues. Trimming took off 2 bases at V and 0 bases at J, with 9 bases between the two ends.